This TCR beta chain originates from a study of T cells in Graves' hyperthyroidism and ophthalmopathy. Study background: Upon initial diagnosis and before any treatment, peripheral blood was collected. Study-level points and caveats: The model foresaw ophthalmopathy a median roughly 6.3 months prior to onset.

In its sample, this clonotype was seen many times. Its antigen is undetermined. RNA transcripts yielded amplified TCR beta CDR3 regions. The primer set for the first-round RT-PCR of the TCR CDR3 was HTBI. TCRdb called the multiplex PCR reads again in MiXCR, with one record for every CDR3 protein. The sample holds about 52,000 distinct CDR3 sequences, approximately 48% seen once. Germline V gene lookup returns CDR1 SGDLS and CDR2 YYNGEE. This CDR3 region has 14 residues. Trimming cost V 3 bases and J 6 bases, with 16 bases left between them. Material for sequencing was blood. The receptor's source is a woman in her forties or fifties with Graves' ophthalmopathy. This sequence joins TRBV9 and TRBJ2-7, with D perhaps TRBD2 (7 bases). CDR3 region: CASSGTGGHAEQYF. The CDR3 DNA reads TGTGCCAGCAGCGGGACCGGGGGGCATGCCGAGCAGTACTTC.